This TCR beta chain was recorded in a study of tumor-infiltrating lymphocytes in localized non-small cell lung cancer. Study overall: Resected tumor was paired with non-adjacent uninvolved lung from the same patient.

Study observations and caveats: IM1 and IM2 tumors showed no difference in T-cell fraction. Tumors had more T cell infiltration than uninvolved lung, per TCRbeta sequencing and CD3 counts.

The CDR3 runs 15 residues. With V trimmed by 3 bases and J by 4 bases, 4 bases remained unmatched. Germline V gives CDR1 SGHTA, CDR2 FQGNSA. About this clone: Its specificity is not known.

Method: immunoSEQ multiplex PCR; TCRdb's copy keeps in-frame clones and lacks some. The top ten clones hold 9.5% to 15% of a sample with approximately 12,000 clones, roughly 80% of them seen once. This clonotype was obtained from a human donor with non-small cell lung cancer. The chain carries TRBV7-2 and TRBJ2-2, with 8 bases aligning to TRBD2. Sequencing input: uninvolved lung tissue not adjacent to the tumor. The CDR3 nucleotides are TGTGCCAGCAGCTTGCGGGGGGCCATCACCGGGGAGCTGTTTTTT. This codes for CASSLRGAITGELFF.